This T cell receptor (beta chain) was found in a study of blood T cells in healthy people across ages. The second PCR ran 7 to 11 cycles with a sample-barcoded 5' primer and J-beta primers. Each sample yielded at least 2.5 million CDR3-containing paired-end reads. TCRdb passed the 5' RACE reads through MiXCR, listing each CDR3 protein once. The table includes 1 million or so distinct CDR3 sequences, less than 50% detected once. Trimming pared 5 bases from V and 2 bases from J, leaving 14 bases between. Germline values: CDR1 MDHEN, CDR2 SYDVKM. This CDR3 comprises 15 residues. Sample donors were healthy Caucasian individuals that came from Russia, aged roughly 6 to 95. Regarding this clonotype: Antigen unknown.

Overall study findings and caveats: Naive and antigen-experienced cells could not be conclusively compared, given unsorted PBMCs.

This TCR was sampled from a woman aged 60-70 years in good health. The rearrangement links TRBV28 to TRBJ2-3, with unresolved D. Sequencing was carried out using blood. In nucleotides, the CDR3 is TGTGCCAGCAGTCCTACCGGGTCCCTCACAGATACGCAGTATTTT. This sequence encodes CASSPTGSLTDTQYF.